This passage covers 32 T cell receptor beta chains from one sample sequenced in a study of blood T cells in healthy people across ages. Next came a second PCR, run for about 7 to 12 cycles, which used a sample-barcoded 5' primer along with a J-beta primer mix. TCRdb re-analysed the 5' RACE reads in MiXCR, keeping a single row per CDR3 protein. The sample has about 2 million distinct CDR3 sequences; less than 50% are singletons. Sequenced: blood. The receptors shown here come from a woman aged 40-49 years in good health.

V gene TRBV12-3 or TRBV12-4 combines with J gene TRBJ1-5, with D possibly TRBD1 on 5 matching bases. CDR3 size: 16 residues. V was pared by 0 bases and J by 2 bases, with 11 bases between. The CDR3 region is CASSLAGAGGNQPQHF. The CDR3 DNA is TGTGCCAGCAGTTTAGCAGGGGCGGGGGGCAATCAGCCCCAGCATTTT.

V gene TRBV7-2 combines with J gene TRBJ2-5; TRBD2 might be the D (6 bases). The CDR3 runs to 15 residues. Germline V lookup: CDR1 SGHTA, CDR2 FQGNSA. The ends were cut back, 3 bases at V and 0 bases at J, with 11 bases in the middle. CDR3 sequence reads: CASSFQGGYQETQYF. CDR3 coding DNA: TGTGCCAGCAGCTTCCAGGGAGGATACCAAGAGACCCAGTACTTC.

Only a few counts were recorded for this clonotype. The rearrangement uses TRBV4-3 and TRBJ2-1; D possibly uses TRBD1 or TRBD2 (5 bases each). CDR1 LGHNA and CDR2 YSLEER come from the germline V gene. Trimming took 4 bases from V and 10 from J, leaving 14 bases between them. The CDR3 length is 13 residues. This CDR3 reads CASSLKRWGEQFF. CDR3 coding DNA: TGCGCCAGCAGCCTCAAGAGGTGGGGGGAGCAGTTCTTC.

The CDR3 bases are TGTGCCAGCAGCTTAGACGGTCCCAATGAGCAGTTCTTC. Translation gives CASSLDGPNEQFF. The rearrangement links TRBV7-2 to TRBJ2-1; D is uncertain. The CDR3 spans 13 residues. The germline CDR1 and CDR2 sequences are SGHTA and FQGNSA. V was pared by 1 base and J by 6 bases, with 7 bases between.

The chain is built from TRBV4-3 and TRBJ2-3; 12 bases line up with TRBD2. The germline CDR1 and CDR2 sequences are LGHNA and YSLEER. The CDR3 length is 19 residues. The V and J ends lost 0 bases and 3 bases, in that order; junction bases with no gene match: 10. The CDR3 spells CASSQELAGGVFWTDTQYF. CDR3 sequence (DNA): TGCGCCAGCAGCCAAGAACTAGCGGGGGGCGTGTTCTGGACAGATACGCAGTATTTT.

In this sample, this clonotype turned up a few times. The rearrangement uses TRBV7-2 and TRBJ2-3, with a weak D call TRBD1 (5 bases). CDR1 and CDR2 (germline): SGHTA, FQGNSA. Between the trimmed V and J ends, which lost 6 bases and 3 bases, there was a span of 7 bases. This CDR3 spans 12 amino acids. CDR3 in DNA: TGTGCCAGCAGAAGGACAACAGATACGCAGTATTTT. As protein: CASRRTTDTQYF.

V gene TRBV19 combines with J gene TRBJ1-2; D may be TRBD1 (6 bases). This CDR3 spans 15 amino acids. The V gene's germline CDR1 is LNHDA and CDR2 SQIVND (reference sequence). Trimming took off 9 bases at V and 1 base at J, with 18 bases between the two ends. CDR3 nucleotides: TGTGCCAGCCACAGGGACCGCGGATATAACTATGGCTACACCTTC. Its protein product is CASHRDRGYNYGYTF.

CDR3 coding DNA: TGTGCCAGCAGTTACGCTGGTTATCGAACAGATACGCAGTATTTT. Residues: CASSYAGYRTDTQYF. This chain joins TRBV6-2 or TRBV6-3 and TRBJ2-3; no clear D gene. This CDR3 spans 15 amino acids. Trimming cost V 2 bases and J 3 bases, with 12 bases left between them. Germline CDR1 MNHEY, CDR2 SVGEGT.

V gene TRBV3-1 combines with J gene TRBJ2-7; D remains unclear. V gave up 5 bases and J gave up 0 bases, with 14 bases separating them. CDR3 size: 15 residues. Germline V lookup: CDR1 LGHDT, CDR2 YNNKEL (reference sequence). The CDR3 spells CASSGSQKSSYEQYF. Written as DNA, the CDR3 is TGTGCCAGCAGCGGTAGTCAGAAAAGCTCCTACGAGCAGTACTTC.

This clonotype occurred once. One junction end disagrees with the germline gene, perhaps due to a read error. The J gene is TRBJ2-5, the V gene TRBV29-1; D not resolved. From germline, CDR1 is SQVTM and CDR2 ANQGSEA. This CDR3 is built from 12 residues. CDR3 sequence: CNVEENQETQYF. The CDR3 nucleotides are TGCAACGTTGAAGAGAACCAAGAGACCCAGTACTTC.

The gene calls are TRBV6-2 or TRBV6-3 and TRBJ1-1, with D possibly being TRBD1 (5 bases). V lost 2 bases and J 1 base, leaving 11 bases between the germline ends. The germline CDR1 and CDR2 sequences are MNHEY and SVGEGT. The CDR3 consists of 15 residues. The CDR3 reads CASSYEGLGNTEAFF. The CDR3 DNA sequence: TGTGCCAGCAGTTACGAGGGGTTAGGGAACACTGAAGCTTTCTTT.

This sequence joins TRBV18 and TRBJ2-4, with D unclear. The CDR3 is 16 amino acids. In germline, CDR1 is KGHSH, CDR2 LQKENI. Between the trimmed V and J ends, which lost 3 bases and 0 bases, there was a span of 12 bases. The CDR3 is CASSPDSAVAKNIQYF. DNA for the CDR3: TGTGCCAGCTCACCTGATTCCGCTGTAGCCAAAAACATTCAGTACTTC.

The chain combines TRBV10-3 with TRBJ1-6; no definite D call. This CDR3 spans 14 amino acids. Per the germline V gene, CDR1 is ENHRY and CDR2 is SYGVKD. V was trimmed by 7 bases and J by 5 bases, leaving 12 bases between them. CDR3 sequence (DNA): TGTGCCATCAACGTGGGCTCGGATAATTCACCCCTCCACTTT. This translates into CAINVGSDNSPLHF.

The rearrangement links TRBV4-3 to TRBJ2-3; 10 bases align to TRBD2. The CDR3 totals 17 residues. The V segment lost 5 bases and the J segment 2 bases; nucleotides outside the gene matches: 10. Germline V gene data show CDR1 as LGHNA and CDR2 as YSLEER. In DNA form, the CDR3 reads TGCGCCAGCAGCTTACATCGGACTAGCGGAACCACAGATACGCAGTATTTT. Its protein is CASSLHRTSGTTDTQYF.

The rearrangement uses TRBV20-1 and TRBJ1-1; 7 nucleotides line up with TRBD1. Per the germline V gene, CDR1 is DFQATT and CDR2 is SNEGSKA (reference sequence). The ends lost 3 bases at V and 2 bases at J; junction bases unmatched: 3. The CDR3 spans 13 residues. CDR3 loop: CSASRDSNTEAFF. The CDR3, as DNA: TGCAGTGCTAGTAGGGACAGTAACACTGAAGCTTTCTTT.

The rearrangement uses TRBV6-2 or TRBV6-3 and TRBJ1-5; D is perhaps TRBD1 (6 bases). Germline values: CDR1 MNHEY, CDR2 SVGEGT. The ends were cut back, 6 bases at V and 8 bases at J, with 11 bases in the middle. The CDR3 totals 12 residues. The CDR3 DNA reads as TGTGCCAGCAGGGACAGTCCCGAGCCCCAGCATTTT. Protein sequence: CASRDSPEPQHF.

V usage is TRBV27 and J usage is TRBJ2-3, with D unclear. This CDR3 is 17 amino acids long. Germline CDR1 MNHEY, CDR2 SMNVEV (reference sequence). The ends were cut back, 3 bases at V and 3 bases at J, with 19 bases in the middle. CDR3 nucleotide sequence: TGTGCCAGCAGTTTCTCCCCTCAGAGAAGGTTAACAGATACGCAGTATTTT. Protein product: CASSFSPQRRLTDTQYF.

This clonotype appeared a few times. In nucleotides, the CDR3 is TGTGCCAGCAGCTTAGAAGCGGGGGGGCCCCATGAGCAGTTCTTC. It is translated as CASSLEAGGPHEQFF. The chain employs TRBV7-2 and TRBJ2-1; 10 bases are shared with TRBD2. This CDR3 has 15 residues. CDR1 and CDR2 (germline): SGHTA, FQGNSA. After removal of 1 base from V and 8 bases from J, the junction contained 5 bases not matched to a gene.

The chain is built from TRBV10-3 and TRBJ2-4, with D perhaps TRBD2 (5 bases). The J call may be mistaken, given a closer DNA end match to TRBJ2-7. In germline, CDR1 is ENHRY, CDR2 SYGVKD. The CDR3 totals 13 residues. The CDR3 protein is CATGVNLQYEQYF. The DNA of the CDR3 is TGTGCCACCGGGGTAAACCTACAATACGAGCAGTACTTC.

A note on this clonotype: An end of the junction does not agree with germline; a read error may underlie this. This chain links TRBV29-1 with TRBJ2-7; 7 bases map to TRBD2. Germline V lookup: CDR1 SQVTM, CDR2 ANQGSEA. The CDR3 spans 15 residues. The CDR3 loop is CSVGRASGAYNEQYF. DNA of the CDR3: TGCAGTGTTGGGAGGGCCAGCGGGGCTTACAATGAGCAGTACTTC.

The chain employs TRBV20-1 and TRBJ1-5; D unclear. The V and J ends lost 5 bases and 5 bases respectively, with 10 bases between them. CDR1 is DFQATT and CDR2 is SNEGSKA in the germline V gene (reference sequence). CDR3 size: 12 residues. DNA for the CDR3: TGCAGTGCTCTCGGACGGGATCAGCCCCAGCATTTT. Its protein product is CSALGRDQPQHF.

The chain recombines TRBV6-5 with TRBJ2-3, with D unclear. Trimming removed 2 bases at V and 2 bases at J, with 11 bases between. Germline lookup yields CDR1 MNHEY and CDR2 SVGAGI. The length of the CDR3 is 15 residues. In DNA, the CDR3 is TGTGCCAGCAGTTACCGAGGCTACCACACAGATACGCAGTATTTT. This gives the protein CASSYRGYHTDTQYF.

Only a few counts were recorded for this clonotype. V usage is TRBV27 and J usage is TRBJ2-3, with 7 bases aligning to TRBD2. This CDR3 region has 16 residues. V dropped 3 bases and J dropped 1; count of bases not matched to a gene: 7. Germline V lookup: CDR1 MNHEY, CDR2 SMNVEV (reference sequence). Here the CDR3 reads CASSFIGLDGTDTQYF. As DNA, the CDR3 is TGTGCCAGCAGTTTTATCGGACTAGACGGCACAGATACGCAGTATTTT.

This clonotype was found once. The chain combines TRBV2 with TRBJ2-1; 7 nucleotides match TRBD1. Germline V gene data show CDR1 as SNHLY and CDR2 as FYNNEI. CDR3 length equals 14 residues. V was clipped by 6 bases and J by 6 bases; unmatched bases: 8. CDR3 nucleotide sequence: TGTGCCAGCAGCGATCTAGGACAGGCCAATGAGCAGTTCTTC. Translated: CASSDLGQANEQFF.

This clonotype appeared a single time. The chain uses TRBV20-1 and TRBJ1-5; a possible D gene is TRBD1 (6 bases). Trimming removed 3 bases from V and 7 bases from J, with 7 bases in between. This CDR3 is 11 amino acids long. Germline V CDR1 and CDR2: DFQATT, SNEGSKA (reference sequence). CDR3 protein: CSARGHQPQHF. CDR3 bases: TGCAGTGCTAGGGGACACCAGCCCCAGCATTTT.

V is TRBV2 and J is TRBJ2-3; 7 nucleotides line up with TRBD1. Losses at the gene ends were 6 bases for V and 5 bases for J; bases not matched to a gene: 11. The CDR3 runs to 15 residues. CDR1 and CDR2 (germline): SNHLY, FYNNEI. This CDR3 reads CASSRQGLARDTQYF. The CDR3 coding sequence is TGTGCCAGCAGCAGACAGGGCTTAGCAAGAGATACGCAGTATTTT.

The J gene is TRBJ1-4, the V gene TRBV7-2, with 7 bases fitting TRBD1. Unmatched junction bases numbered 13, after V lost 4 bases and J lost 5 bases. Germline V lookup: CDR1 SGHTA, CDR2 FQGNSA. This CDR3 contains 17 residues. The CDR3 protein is CASSSRALQGINEKLFF. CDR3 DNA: TGTGCCAGCAGCTCCCGGGCGCTACAGGGGATCAATGAAAAACTGTTTTTT.

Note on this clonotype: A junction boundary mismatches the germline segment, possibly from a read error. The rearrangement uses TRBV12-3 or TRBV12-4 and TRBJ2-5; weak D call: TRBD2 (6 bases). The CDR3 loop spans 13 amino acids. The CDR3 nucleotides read TGTGCCAGCAACCTTGGGGCCCGGGAGACCCGGTACTTC. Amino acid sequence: CASNLGARETRYF.

The CDR3 here is CASAQGQANSPLHF. CDR3 DNA sequence: TGTGCCAGCGCGCAGGGACAGGCTAATTCACCCCTCCACTTT. This chain links TRBV12-3 or TRBV12-4 with TRBJ1-6; 8 bases are a match to TRBD1. Trimming at V came to 8 bases and at J to 6 bases, leaving 6 bases not matched to a gene. This CDR3 contains 14 residues.

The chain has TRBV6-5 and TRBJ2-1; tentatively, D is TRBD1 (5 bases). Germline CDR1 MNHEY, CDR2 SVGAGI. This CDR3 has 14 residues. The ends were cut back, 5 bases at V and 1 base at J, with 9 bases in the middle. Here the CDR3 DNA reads TGTGCCAGCAGTCGACAGATTTCCTACAATGAGCAGTTCTTC. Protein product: CASSRQISYNEQFF.

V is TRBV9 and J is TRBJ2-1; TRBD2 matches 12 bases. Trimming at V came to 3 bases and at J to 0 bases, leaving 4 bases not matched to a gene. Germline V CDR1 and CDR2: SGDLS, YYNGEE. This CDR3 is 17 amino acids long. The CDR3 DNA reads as TGTGCCAGCAGCGCACTAGCGGGGGGCCTCTCCTACAATGAGCAGTTCTTC. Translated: CASSALAGGLSYNEQFF.

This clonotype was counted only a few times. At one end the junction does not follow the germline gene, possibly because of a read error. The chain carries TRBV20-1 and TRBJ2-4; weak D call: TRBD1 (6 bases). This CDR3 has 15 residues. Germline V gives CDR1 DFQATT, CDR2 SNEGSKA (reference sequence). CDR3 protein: CSARVAGVAKNIQYF. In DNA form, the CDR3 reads TGCAGTGCCAGAGTGGCAGGGGTAGCCAAAAACATTCAGTACTTC.